This T cell receptor (beta chain) was obtained from a study of blood T cell repertoires in COVID-19. Sequenced by immunoSEQ multiplex PCR; TCRdb stores in-frame clones only, minus some. The sample lists 200,000 to 250,000 clones, over 80% occurring once. The CDR3 loop spans 16 amino acids. V lost 3 bases, J lost 4 bases, and 4 bases stayed unmatched. The germline V gene encodes CDR1 KGHDR and CDR2 SFDVKD. This chain joins TRBV24-1 and TRBJ2-7; 14 positions match TRBD2. Sequences were obtained from peripheral blood. This TCR was recovered from a woman aged 60-75 years with active or convalescent COVID-19. CDR3 amino acids: CATSDPGTSGRYEQYF. The CDR3, as DNA: TGTGCCACCAGTGATCCCGGGACTAGCGGGAGATACGAGCAGTACTTC.